The clone carrying this T cell receptor beta chain was picked up many times. The germline V gene encodes CDR1 KGHSH and CDR2 LQKENI. With V trimmed by 3 bases and J by 1 base, 3 bases remained unmatched. CDR3 length equals 14 residues. The source of the sample is a study of metastatic and nonmetastatic thyroid tumors. Study summary: The authors compared repertoires across blood and tumor or nodule tissue from malignant and benign thyroid patients.

Authors' analysis steps: CDR3 was compared across clinicopathological groups, and the resulting differences were used to build a distant-metastasis classifier for papillary thyroid cancer. From the PCR reads, TCRdb re-called clones with MiXCR. The V and J calls here are based on TCRdb, not the publication. The profile shows 31,000 or so clones, roughly 30% of them singletons. Thyroid surgery took place with no prior treatment in any patient. The clonotype comes from a female donor with papillary thyroid cancer or a benign thyroid nodule (not recorded which). Some clones in this sample may be carry-over from other donors' samples. Sequencing was carried out using blood. This chain uses TRBV18 with TRBJ2-7; 7 bases map to TRBD1. CDR3 amino acids: CASSPTTGSYEQYF. The CDR3 DNA reads as TGTGCCAGCTCACCGACGACAGGGTCCTACGAGCAGTACTTC.